This T cell receptor (beta chain) derives from a study of OX40 agonist ivuxolimab in advanced cancers. Background on the study: The patients got ivuxolimab, which is an agonistic anti-OX40 (CD134) antibody.

Blood was sampled at baseline, cycle 4 day 1, and cycle 7 day 1. In the case of this clone: The antigen remains undetermined.

Method: immunoSEQ multiplex PCR; TCRdb's copy keeps in-frame clones and lacks some. The repertoire includes roughly 53,000 clones, roughly 84% of them detected once, and around 4.3% sits in the top ten. The CDR3 is 17 residues long. Germline assignment: CDR1 MRHNA and CDR2 SNTAGT. V lost 7 bases, J lost 4 bases, and 25 bases lay in between. Notes on the study in general: Compared with CD4+, CD8+ T cells on average had more expanded clones.

The sample consisted of CD4+ or CD8+ T cells sorted from blood, taken in a trial of the OX40 agonist ivuxolimab. The rearrangement joins TRBV6-4 to TRBJ1-2, with D uncertain. The receptor's source is an adult with an advanced solid tumor such as melanoma, head and neck, liver or kidney cancer. The CDR3 sequence: CASTPEGSGLSGYGYTF. CDR3 in DNA: TGTGCCAGCACCCCAGAAGGGTCCGGCCTCTCCGGCTATGGCTACACCTTC.